This TCR beta chain comes out of a study of CXCR3-negative and CXCR3-positive naive CD8 T cells. Whole-study findings and limits: Researchers report that CXCR3-positive naive cells carry more hydrophobic TRB CDR3s than CXCR3-negative naive cells. After cryopreservation, expression of CXCR3 was partially reduced, and most assays were run with fresh PBMCs.

With UMI labels, 5' RACE was used to prepare the TRB cDNA libraries. TCRdb reprocessed the 5' RACE reads and keeps a single row for each CDR3 protein, giving no DNA. In all, the sample yields tens of thousands of distinct CDR3 sequences. A word on this clonotype: Its target is not known.

The source of this sequence is a human donor in good health. Some clones in this sample may be carry-over from other donors' samples. Sequenced input: naive CXCR3- CD8+ T cells from blood. Documented subset: CD45RO-CCR7+CD27+CD95- naive CD8+ T cells lacking CXCR3 (TNR3-).

This CDR3 reads CASSEGGGTGELFF. The V and J genes are TRBV6-4 and TRBJ2-2; TCRdb proposes TRBD1, but this gene call is untestable without DNA. Per the germline V gene, CDR1 is MRHNA and CDR2 is SNTAGT. The CDR3 extends over 14 amino acids.